This T cell receptor (beta chain) is drawn from a study of identical twins. Study-level points and caveats: Diverse VJ usage suggested most zero-insertion clonotypes were not invariant T cells.

Trimming cost V 1 base and J 4 bases, with 17 bases left between them. This CDR3 is built from 17 residues. Germline V gene sequence: CDR1 SGHAT, CDR2 FQNNGV. Everyone who gave samples was a healthy Caucasian. A universal primer site was created by template switching, with the cDNA bearing unique molecular identifiers. TCRdb processed the 5' RACE reads anew with MiXCR; each CDR3 protein has one entry. Among about 470,000 distinct CDR3 sequences listed, about 24% were seen once. Of note for this clonotype: What it binds is unknown.

The same data also contributed to another study, on T cells expressing NK-cell markers. That paper notes: For four donors, these clonotypes were likewise the leading ones in the CD3+CD56-NKG2C+ fraction.

The V gene is TRBV11-2, the J gene TRBJ2-1; TRBD2 is a possible D gene (5 bases). The receptor's source is a woman between 18 and 29 years old in good health. The specimen sequenced was CD4+ T cells sorted from blood. The CDR3 spells CASSLGRAVAPYNEQFF. As DNA, the CDR3 is TGTGCCAGCAGCTTAGGGCGGGCGGTGGCTCCTTACAATGAGCAGTTCTTC.